This T cell receptor (beta chain) was captured by sequencing in a study of cytomegalovirus exposure and HLA in healthy donors. The CDR3 length is 12 residues. Per the germline V gene, CDR1 is MDHEN and CDR2 is SYDVKM. Trimming cost V 4 bases and J 6 bases, with 9 bases left between them. Study results and limitations: According to an earlier analysis, most TCR beta V segments yielded productive rearrangements about 87% or about 30% of the time. Researchers reported in a later analysis that a missense DCLRE1C variant was tied to TCR beta V- and J-gene trimming.

The primer mix had 60 Vbeta and 13 Jbeta primers. Profiling relied on immunoSEQ multiplex PCR, and the TCRdb table lists in-frame clones only, not all of them. The sample includes some 190,000 clones, around 77% of them seen just once. A remark on this clone: Its antigen is undetermined.

Input material: PBMCs. The clonotype was recovered from a young woman in good health and CMV-seronegative. This chain uses TRBV28 with TRBJ1-1, with D possibly being TRBD1 (6 bases). The CDR3 region is CASSSGVSEAFF. As DNA, the CDR3 is TGTGCCAGCAGTTCAGGGGTATCTGAAGCTTTCTTT.